The rows below give T cell receptor beta chains drawn from one sample of a study of shared clonotypes between healthy human individuals. Generated by immunoSEQ multiplex PCR, the TCRdb table keeps only in-frame clones and is missing some. The sample holds over 150,000 clones, approximately 61% seen once. Specimen: memory CD4+ T cells sorted from blood. The receptors come from a man aged 25 to 45 in good health. Each CDR3 is given with its conserved first and last residue. The D gene is left open where the match is weak. Only part of the rows carry a size: once, few, many, or a class if the clone is expanded.

D gene | J gene | clone size | V gene | CDR3 protein | CDR3 DNA
TRBD1 | TRBJ2-7 | NA | TRBV10-2 | CASSDYGTGTYEQYF | TGCGCCAGCAGTGACTATGGGACAGGGACCTACGAGCAGTACTTC
NA | TRBJ2-7 | few | TRBV20-1 | CSAAIRYEQYF | TGCAGTGCTGCCATACGTTACGAGCAGTACTTC
NA | TRBJ2-4 | NA | TRBV5-5 | CASSLVQGAKNIQYF | TGTGCCAGCAGCTTGGTCCAGGGAGCCAAAAACATTCAGTACTTC
NA | TRBJ2-7 | few | TRBV2 | CASSLEGQSYEQYF | TGTGCCAGCAGCTTGGAGGGACAGTCCTACGAGCAGTACTTC
NA | TRBJ2-1 | NA | TRBV15 | CATSRGSGHRDEQFF | TGTGCCACCAGCAGAGGTTCAGGGCACAGGGATGAGCAGTTCTTC
TRBD2 | TRBJ2-1 | NA | TRBV2 | CASSLAGFDDEQFF | TGTGCCAGCAGTCTAGCGGGATTTGATGATGAGCAGTTCTTC
TRBD1 | TRBJ1-1 | NA | TRBV6-6 | CASIGQGSTEAFF | TGTGCCAGCATCGGACAGGGAAGCACTGAAGCTTTCTTT
NA | TRBJ2-7 | NA | TRBV5-1 | CASSFDGSTNEQYF | TGCGCCAGCAGCTTTGACGGGAGCACCAACGAGCAGTACTTC
TRBD2 | TRBJ2-1 | NA | TRBV6-1 | CASSEETSGRYNEQFF | TGTGCCAGCAGTGAGGAGACTAGCGGCCGCTACAATGAGCAGTTCTTC
TRBD2 | TRBJ2-1 | NA | TRBV2 | CASTRTSGVYNEQFF | TGTGCCAGCACCCGGACTAGCGGGGTTTACAATGAGCAGTTCTTC
NA | TRBJ2-5 | NA | TRBV2 | CASSEEGKGTQYF | TGTGCCAGCAGTGAGGAGGGGAAGGGGACCCAGTACTTC
TRBD2 | TRBJ2-2 | NA | TRBV5-1 | CASSLVGLAGHSGPGELFF | TGCGCCAGCAGCTTGGTGGGTCTAGCGGGACATTCAGGGCCCGGGGAGCTGTTTTTT
NA | TRBJ2-3 | NA | TRBV6-1 | CASSAPGAVPDTQYF | TGTGCCAGCAGTGCGCCGGGGGCCGTCCCAGATACGCAGTATTTT
NA | TRBJ2-5 | NA | TRBV7-2 | CASSPVRVGGTQYF | TGTGCCAGCAGCCCGGTCAGAGTGGGGGGGACCCAGTACTTC
TRBD2 | TRBJ2-3 | NA | TRBV9 | CASSVGGSGISTDTQYF | TGTGCCAGCAGCGTAGGAGGTAGCGGGATTAGCACAGATACGCAGTATTTT
NA | TRBJ2-5 | few | TRBV28 | CASTDLRLRYF | TGTGCCAGCACAGATCTGAGACTTCGGTACTTC